This T cell receptor beta chain is from a study of blood T cell repertoires in COVID-19. Germline V gene data show CDR1 as KGHSH and CDR2 as LQKENI. Trimming removed 5 bases from V and 5 bases from J, with 10 bases in between. The CDR3 extends over 14 amino acids. The protocol was immunoSEQ multiplex PCR, while the TCRdb copy is restricted to in-frame clones and leaves out a portion. The sample gives some 200,000 clones, approximately 80% of which show up once; 6% to 8% is in the top ten. The chain is built from TRBV18 and TRBJ1-6; tentative D call: TRBD1 (6 bases). The clonotype was recovered from a human donor with acute or convalescent COVID-19. The donor label of this sample is uncertain. Sequencing input: peripheral blood. CDR3 in DNA: TGTGCCAGCTCAAACAGGGTGGATAATTCACCCCTCCACTTT. Amino acids: CASSNRVDNSPLHF.